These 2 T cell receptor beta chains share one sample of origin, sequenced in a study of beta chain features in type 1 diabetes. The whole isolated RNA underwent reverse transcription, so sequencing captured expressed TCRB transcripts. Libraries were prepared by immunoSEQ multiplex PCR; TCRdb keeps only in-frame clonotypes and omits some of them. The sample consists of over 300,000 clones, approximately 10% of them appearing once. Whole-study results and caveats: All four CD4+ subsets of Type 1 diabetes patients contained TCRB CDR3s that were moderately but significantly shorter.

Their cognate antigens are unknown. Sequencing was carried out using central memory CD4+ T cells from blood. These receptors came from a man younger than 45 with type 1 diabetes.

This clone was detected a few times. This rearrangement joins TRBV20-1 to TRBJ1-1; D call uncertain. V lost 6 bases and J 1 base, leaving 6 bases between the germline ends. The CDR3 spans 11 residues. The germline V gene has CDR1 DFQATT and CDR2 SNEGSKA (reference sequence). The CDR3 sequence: CSAAENTEAFF. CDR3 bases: TGCAGTGCGGCGGAGAACACTGAAGCTTTCTTT.

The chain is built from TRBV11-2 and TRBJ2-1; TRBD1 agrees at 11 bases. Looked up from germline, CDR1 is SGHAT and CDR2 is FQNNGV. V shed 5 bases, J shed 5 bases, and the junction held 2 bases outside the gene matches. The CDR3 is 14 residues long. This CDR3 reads CASSGQGAHNEQFF. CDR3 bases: TGTGCCAGCAGCGGACAGGGGGCTCACAATGAGCAGTTCTTC.